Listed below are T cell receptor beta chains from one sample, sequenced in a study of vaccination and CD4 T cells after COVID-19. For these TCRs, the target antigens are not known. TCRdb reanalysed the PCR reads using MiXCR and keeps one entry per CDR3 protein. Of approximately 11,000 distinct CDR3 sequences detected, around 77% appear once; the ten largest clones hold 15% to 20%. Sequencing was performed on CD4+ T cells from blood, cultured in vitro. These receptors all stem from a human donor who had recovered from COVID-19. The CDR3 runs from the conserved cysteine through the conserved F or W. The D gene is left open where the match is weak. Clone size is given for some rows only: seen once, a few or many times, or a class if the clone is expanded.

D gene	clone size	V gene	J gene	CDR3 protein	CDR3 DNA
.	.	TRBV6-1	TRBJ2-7	CASSSGLTDSYEQYF	TGTGCCAGTTCCTCGGGACTTACCGACTCCTACGAGCAGTACTTC
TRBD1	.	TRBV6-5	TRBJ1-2	CASSYSGQGTNIYGYTF	TGTGCCAGCAGTTACTCGGGACAGGGGACCAACATCTATGGCTACACCTTC
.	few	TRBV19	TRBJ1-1	CASSSPGRARDTEAFF	TGTGCCAGTAGTTCCCCGGGGAGGGCCAGGGATACTGAAGCTTTCTTT
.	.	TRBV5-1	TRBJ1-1	CASSLTDRSNTEAFF	TGCGCCAGCAGCTTGACGGACAGATCGAACACTGAAGCTTTCTTT
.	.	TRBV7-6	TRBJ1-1	CASSLAGGGTEAFF	TGTGCCAGCAGCTTAGCCGGGGGGGGCACTGAAGCTTTCTTT
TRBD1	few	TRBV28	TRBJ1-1	CASTPGTGITEAFF	TGTGCCAGCACCCCCGGGACAGGAATCACTGAAGCTTTCTTT
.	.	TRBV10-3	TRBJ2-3	CAISAGVGTDTQYF	TGTGCCATCAGCGCCGGGGTTGGCACAGATACGCAGTATTTT
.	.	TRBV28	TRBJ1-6	CASTDPWVTGPNSPLHF	TGTGCCAGCACCGACCCCTGGGTGACAGGTCCTAATTCACCCCTCCACTTT
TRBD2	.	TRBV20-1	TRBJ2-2	CSARGLAESPANTGELFF	TGCAGTGCTAGAGGGCTAGCGGAATCCCCCGCGAACACCGGGGAGCTGTTTTTT
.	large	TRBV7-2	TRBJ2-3	CASSSYTDTQYF	TGTGCCAGCAGCTCCTACACAGATACGCAGTATTTT
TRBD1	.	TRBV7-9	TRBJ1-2	CASSGQGQLIYGYTF	TGTGCCAGCAGCGGACAGGGGCAGCTGATCTATGGCTACACCTTC
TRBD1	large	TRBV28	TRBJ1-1	CASIKGGGDTEAFF	TGTGCCAGCATCAAAGGGGGCGGAGACACTGAAGCTTTCTTT
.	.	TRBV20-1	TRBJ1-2	CSAPRGAYGYTF	TGCAGTGCCCCGCGGGGAGCTTATGGCTACACCTTC
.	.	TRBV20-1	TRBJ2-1	CSADRGLGEQFF	TGCAGTGCTGACCGAGGATTGGGTGAGCAGTTCTTC
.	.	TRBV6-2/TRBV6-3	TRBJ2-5	CASSYGAVETQYF	TGTGCCAGCAGTTACGGGGCAGTTGAGACCCAGTACTTC
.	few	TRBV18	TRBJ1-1	CASSEIEALGAFF	TGTGCCAGCTCAGAGATCGAGGCCCTCGGGGCTTTCTTT
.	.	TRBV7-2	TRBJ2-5	CASSLVGIQETQYF	TGTGCCAGCAGCTTAGTCGGGATACAAGAGACCCAGTACTTC
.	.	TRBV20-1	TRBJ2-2	CSAWKGLTGELFF	TGCAGTGCTTGGAAGGGACTCACCGGGGAGCTGTTTTTT
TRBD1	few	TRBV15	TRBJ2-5	CATSRGGTGGSGETQYF	TGTGCCACCAGCAGAGGCGGGACAGGGGGCTCGGGAGAGACCCAGTACTTC
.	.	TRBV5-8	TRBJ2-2	CASSLNRDGELFF	TGTGCCAGCAGCTTGAACAGGGACGGGGAGCTGTTTTTT
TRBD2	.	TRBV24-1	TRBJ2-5	CATSDSSGARQETQYF	TGTGCCACCAGTGATAGTAGCGGGGCAAGACAAGAGACCCAGTACTTC
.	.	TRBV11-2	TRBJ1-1	CASSLGVGGTAFF	TGTGCCAGCAGCTTAGGAGTGGGGGGTACAGCTTTCTTT
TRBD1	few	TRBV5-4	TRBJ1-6	CASSLEGAGNSPLHF	TGTGCCAGCAGCTTGGAGGGGGCGGGTAATTCACCCCTCCACTTT
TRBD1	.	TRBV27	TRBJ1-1	CASSSDFYRGGNTEAFF	TGTGCCAGCAGTTCGGACTTCTACAGGGGCGGGAACACTGAAGCTTTCTTT
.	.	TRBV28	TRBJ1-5	CASASTGTSNQPQHF	TGTGCCAGCGCTTCAACAGGGACTAGCAATCAGCCCCAGCATTTT
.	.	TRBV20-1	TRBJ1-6	CSARAGGAHLSPLHF	TGCAGTGCTAGAGCCGGGGGGGCCCACCTTTCACCCCTCCACTTT
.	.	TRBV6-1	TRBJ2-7	CASSEEASYEQYF	TGTGCCAGCAGTGAGGAGGCCTCCTACGAGCAGTACTTC
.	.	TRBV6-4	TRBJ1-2	CASSPGGNYGYTF	TGTGCCAGCAGTCCCGGAGGGAACTATGGCTACACCTTC
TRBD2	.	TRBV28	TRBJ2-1	CATILAGGPNRNEQFF	TGTGCCACCATCCTAGCGGGAGGGCCCAACCGCAATGAGCAGTTCTTC
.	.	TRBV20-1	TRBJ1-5	CSAKTGADQPQHF	TGCAGTGCTAAGACAGGCGCCGATCAGCCCCAGCATTTT
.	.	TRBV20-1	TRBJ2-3	CSARHSYRASTDTQYF	TGCAGTGCTAGACATTCCTACAGGGCCAGCACAGATACGCAGTATTTT
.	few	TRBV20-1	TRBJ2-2	CSAPRAAGTGELFF	TGCAGTGCCCCCCGGGCCGCGGGGACCGGGGAGCTGTTTTTT
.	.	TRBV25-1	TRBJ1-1	CASIMTGFPEAFF	TGTGCCAGCATTATGACAGGTTTCCCTGAAGCTTTCTTT
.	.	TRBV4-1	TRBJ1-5	CASSRGTDNQPQHF	TGCGCCAGCAGCCGCGGGACCGACAATCAGCCCCAGCATTTT
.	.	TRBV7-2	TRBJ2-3	CASSLSGYTDTQYF	TGTGCCAGCAGCTTAAGCGGCTACACAGATACGCAGTATTTT
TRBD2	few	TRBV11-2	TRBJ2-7	CASSLTIGGRAYEQYF	TGTGCCAGCAGCTTAACCATCGGCGGGAGGGCCTACGAGCAGTACTTC
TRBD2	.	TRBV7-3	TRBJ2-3	CASSLDLAGGPTDTQYF	TGTGCCAGCAGCTTAGATCTAGCGGGAGGGCCGACAGATACGCAGTATTTT
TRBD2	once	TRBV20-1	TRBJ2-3	CSAPINGLAGGSTDTQYF	TGCAGTGCTCCGATCAACGGACTAGCGGGAGGGTCCACAGATACGCAGTATTTT
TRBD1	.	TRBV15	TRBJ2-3	CATSREQGSSDTQYF	TGTGCCACCAGCAGAGAACAGGGGTCGTCAGATACGCAGTATTTT
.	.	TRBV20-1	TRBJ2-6	CSARGGRSGANVLTF	TGCAGTGCTAGGGGTGGGCGGTCGGGGGCCAACGTCCTGACTTTC
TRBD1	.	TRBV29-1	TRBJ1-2	CSVEQTGGLYYGYTF	TGCAGCGTTGAGCAGACAGGGGGCCTTTACTATGGCTACACCTTC
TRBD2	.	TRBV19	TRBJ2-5	CASRGGLSGTETQYF	TGTGCCAGTAGAGGGGGGCTTAGCGGGACGGAGACCCAGTACTTC
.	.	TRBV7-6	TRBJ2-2	CASSLVGGPNTGELFF	TGTGCCAGCAGCTTAGTTGGCGGGCCGAACACCGGGGAGCTGTTTTTT
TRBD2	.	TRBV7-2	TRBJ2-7	CASSLGLAGGNEQYF	TGTGCCAGCAGCTTAGGGCTAGCGGGAGGTAACGAGCAGTACTTC
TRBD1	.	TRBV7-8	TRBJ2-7	CASSPGTGGLGGEQYF	TGTGCCAGCAGCCCCGGGACAGGGGGCCTTGGTGGCGAGCAGTACTTC
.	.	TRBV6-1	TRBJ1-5	CASYEWGEYSNQPQHF	TGTGCCAGCTATGAGTGGGGCGAATATAGCAATCAGCCCCAGCATTTT
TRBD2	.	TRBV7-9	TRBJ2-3	CASSLAGLTDTQYF	TGTGCCAGCAGCCTAGCGGGACTCACAGATACGCAGTATTTT
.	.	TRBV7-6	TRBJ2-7	CASSLGPRVGGQKDEQYF	TGTGCCAGCAGCTTAGGGCCCAGGGTTGGGGGCCAAAAAGACGAGCAGTACTTC
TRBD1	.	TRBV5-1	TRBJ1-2	CASSPQTGDQGYTF	TGCGCCAGCAGCCCGCAGACAGGGGATCAAGGCTACACCTTC
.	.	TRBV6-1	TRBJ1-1	CASFPGSPNTEAFF	TGTGCCAGCTTTCCAGGGAGTCCGAACACTGAAGCTTTCTTT
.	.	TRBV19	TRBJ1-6	CASSIDGRGGNSPLHF	TGTGCCAGTAGTATAGATGGAAGAGGGGGGAATTCACCCCTCCACTTT
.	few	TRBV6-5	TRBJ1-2	CASSYGGKEGYTF	TGTGCCAGCAGTTACGGCGGGAAGGAGGGCTACACCTTC
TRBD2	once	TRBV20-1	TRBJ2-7	CSAAAGLASRGEQYF	TGCAGTGCGGCCGCGGGACTAGCATCAAGGGGAGAGCAGTACTTC
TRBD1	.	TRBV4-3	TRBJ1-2	CASSQDRGLGIYGYTF	TGCGCCAGCAGCCAAGACAGGGGGTTGGGTATCTATGGCTACACCTTC
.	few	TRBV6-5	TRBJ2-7	CASSYQGSYEQYF	TGTGCCAGTAGTTACCAGGGGTCCTACGAGCAGTACTTC